The 4 T cell receptor beta chains given below trace back to one sample, sequenced in a study of T-cell memory formation after mild COVID-19 (dated by TCRdb to the early 2020s). Libraries were prepared through 5' RACE. Data came from an Illumina NovaSeq 6000. The raw public data were reprocessed by TCRdb itself: fastp quality trimming at Q25, MiXCR clonotype calling, in-frame beta chains only. Each CDR3 protein appears once, grouped with its most common genes and DNA. In this sample the table shows fewer than 140,000 distinct CDR3 sequences, over 15% of which occur a single time. The ten largest clones represent 28% of the sample. Sequencing was performed on PBMCs or a T cell subset sorted from them (not recorded which). All receptors come from an adult woman who had mild COVID-19 (a few samples of this study predate the infection). The sample titles of this study are shuffled in the database, so cell type and time point are left out; the donor was told from shared clones.

This chain joins TRBV6-2 or TRBV6-3 and TRBJ2-3; D gene uncertain. The CDR3 has 13 residues. The germline V and J ends were trimmed by 2 bases and 4 bases, with 7 bases remaining between them. The germline CDR1 and CDR2 sequences are MNHEY and SVGEGT. CDR3 sequence: CASSYALPDTQYF. The CDR3 DNA reads as TGTGCCAGCAGTTACGCCCTCCCAGATACGCAGTATTTT.

The rearrangement links TRBV12-3 or TRBV12-4 to TRBJ1-5; D possibly corresponds to TRBD1 (5 bases). With 3 bases removed from V and 4 bases from J, the gap between germline ends came to 13 bases. CDR3 length equals 15 residues. The CDR3 sequence is CASSFPGTVNQPQHF. CDR3 nucleotide sequence: TGTGCCAGCAGTTTCCCCGGGACCGTTAATCAGCCCCAGCATTTT.

The chain is built from TRBV7-2 and TRBJ2-1; 11 bases match TRBD2. V was clipped by 3 bases and J by 4 bases; unmatched bases: 5. The germline V gene encodes CDR1 SGHTA and CDR2 FQGNSA. The CDR3 runs 16 residues. CDR3 nucleotides: TGTGCCAGCAGCTTTTGGGGACTAGCGGTTTACAATGAGCAGTTCTTC. This encodes CASSFWGLAVYNEQFF.

The chain combines TRBV9 with TRBJ1-1; weak D call: TRBD1 (5 bases). This CDR3 contains 14 residues. Germline V gene sequence: CDR1 SGDLS, CDR2 YYNGEE. Trimming removed 0 bases at V and 3 bases at J, with 9 bases between. The CDR3 is CASSVGGRDTEAFF. CDR3 DNA: TGTGCCAGCAGCGTAGGCGGCAGGGACACTGAAGCTTTCTTT.